This T cell receptor (beta chain) was identified in a study of shared clonotypes between healthy human individuals. The overall study: Per donor, three plates held CD4 naive cells, three held CD4 memory, two held CD8 naive and one held CD8 memory. Findings and limits, study-wide: Approximately 5.1% was the fraction of naive CD4 clonotypes found shared across several donors.

It was at deep level that the assay was run. Assay: immunoSEQ multiplex PCR; the TCRdb copy retains only in-frame clones and omits some. Among 980,000 or so clones listed, around three quarters were seen once. The donors, healthy adults who were HIV-negative, had experienced no recent acute infections or vaccinations. Note on this clone: Its specificity is unknown.

The source is a man between 18 and 29 years old in good health. Sequencing input: memory CD4+ T cells sorted from blood. As for subset: CD45RA-negative fraction.

The CDR3: CASSFDRGNSPLHF. The CDR3 DNA follows: TGTGCCAGCAGTTTCGACAGGGGTAATTCACCCCTCCACTTT. The chain has TRBV2 and TRBJ1-6; 8 bases agree with TRBD1. Germline V CDR1 and CDR2: SNHLY, FYNNEI. The CDR3 is 14 residues long. The V and J ends lost 5 bases and 6 bases, in that order; junction bases with no gene match: 3.